The 22 T cell receptor beta chains presented below share a single source sample, sequenced in a study of blood T cell repertoires in COVID-19. Method: immunoSEQ multiplex PCR; TCRdb's copy keeps in-frame clones and lacks some. The repertoire has more than 200,000 clones, roughly nine tenths of them found once; the top ten carry 10%. The material sequenced was peripheral blood. These receptors came from a woman between 50 and 59 years old with COVID-19, enrolled during active disease.

As DNA, the CDR3 is TGTGCCAGCAGCGGCCTGACAGGGGGTAGTCAGCCCCAGCATTTT. Protein sequence: CASSGLTGGSQPQHF. The chain is built from TRBV7-2 and TRBJ1-5, with TRBD1 matching over 9 bases. Looked up from germline, CDR1 is SGHTA and CDR2 is FQGNSA. The CDR3 is 15 amino acids. The trim removed 5 bases at V and 6 bases at J, leaving 8 bases unmatched. The full variable domain, its missing parts supplied by reference TRBV7-2 and TRBJ1-5, is GAGVSQSPSNKVTEKGKDVELRCDPISGHTALYWYRQSLGQGLEFLIYFQGNSAPDKSGLPSDRFSAERTGGSVSTLTIQRTQQEDSAVYLCASSGLTGGSQPQHFGDGTRLSIL.

Here the CDR3 reads CASGGQGNFNTEAFF. CDR3 sequence (DNA): TGTGCCAGCGGGGGACAGGGAAATTTTAACACTGAAGCTTTCTTT. The chain combines TRBV11-3 with TRBJ1-1; 9 bases line up with TRBD1. Germline V CDR1 and CDR2: SGHNT, YENEEA. With V trimmed by 8 bases and J by 2 bases, 9 bases remained unmatched. This CDR3 spans 15 amino acids.

In this sample, this clone turned up once. This chain connects TRBV28 to TRBJ1-3; 10 bases agree with TRBD1. The CDR3 loop spans 15 amino acids. Trimming at V came to 6 bases and at J to 0 bases, leaving 2 bases not matched to a gene. Looked up from germline, CDR1 is MDHEN and CDR2 is SYDVKM. CDR3 loop: CASRDRGNSGNTIYF. The CDR3 DNA reads TGTGCCAGCAGGGACAGGGGGAACTCTGGAAACACCATATATTTT. The full variable domain, rest sourced from reference TRBV28 and TRBJ1-3, is DVKVTQSSRYLVKRTGEKVFLECVQDMDHENMFWYRQDPGLGLRLIYFSYDVKMKEKGDIPEGYSVSREKKERFSLILESASTNQTSMYLCASRDRGNSGNTIYFGEGSWLTVV.

CDR3 sequence: CASSQGRGMYF. The CDR3 bases are TGTGCCAGCAGCCAAGGCAGGGGTATGTACTTC. This chain joins TRBV14 and TRBJ2-7; tentative D call: TRBD1 (6 bases). CDR1 SGHDN and CDR2 FVKESK come from the germline V gene. The CDR3 spans 11 residues. Trimming pared 1 base from V and 12 bases from J, leaving 10 bases between.

The genes are TRBV27 and TRBJ2-3, with TRBD2 identical over 10 bases. V lost 5 bases to trimming and J lost 6 bases; unmatched junction nucleotides: 11. The CDR3 covers 16 residues. CDR1 and CDR2 from the germline V gene are MNHEY and SMNVEV (reference sequence). The CDR3 DNA reads TGTGCCAGCAGTCCGGTAGCGGGGGGAGGAGGGGATACGCAGTATTTT. As protein: CASSPVAGGGGDTQYF.

This chain links TRBV5-1 with TRBJ2-1, with 12 positions matching TRBD1. This CDR3 has 19 amino acids. V was pared by 3 bases and J by 6 bases, with 16 bases of the junction left unmatched. Germline V gives CDR1 SGHRS, CDR2 YFSETQ. The CDR3: CASSWKRSWDRGRINEQFF. The CDR3 DNA is TGCGCCAGCAGCTGGAAACGATCTTGGGACAGGGGGCGGATCAATGAGCAGTTCTTC.

The chain recombines TRBV11-2 with TRBJ2-3, with TRBD2 as a possible D gene (6 bases). The CDR3 extends over 14 amino acids. Trimming pared 2 bases from V and 1 base from J, leaving 7 bases between. CDR1 and CDR2 from the germline V gene are SGHAT and FQNNGV. The CDR3 is CASSLSGGTDTQYF. The CDR3 region has the DNA TGTGCCAGCAGCTTATCGGGGGGCACAGATACGCAGTATTTT.

The sample holds one count of this clone. The chain links TRBV10-3 to TRBJ2-1; 8 bases are shared with TRBD2. V lost 0 bases to trimming and J lost 12 bases; unmatched junction nucleotides: 10. The CDR3 contains 15 residues. The germline V gene encodes CDR1 ENHRY and CDR2 SYGVKD. The CDR3 spells CAISESGGGSTGQFF. The CDR3 nucleotides are TGTGCCATCAGTGAGTCCGGGGGGGGAAGCACTGGGCAGTTCTTC.

J is TRBJ2-1 and V is TRBV30, with 7 bases aligning to TRBD2. After removal of 8 bases from V and 0 bases from J, the junction contained 7 bases not matched to a gene. The V gene's germline CDR1 is GTSNPN and CDR2 SVGIG (reference sequence). This CDR3 has 14 amino acids. The CDR3 is CARQAGSSYNEQFF. CDR3 DNA sequence: TGTGCCCGGCAAGCGGGGAGCTCCTACAATGAGCAGTTCTTC.

This chain connects TRBV19 to TRBJ1-5; D might be TRBD1 (5 bases). Trimming stripped 4 bases from V and 2 bases from J, with 15 bases between. The length of the CDR3 is 16 residues. Germline loops: CDR1 LNHDA, CDR2 SQIVND (reference sequence). The CDR3 protein is CASSTFLGDGNQPQHF. Here the CDR3 DNA reads TGTGCCAGTAGTACCTTCTTAGGGGATGGCAATCAGCCCCAGCATTTT.

The chain has TRBV19 and TRBJ1-6; a possible D gene is TRBD1 (6 bases). Trimming stripped 3 bases from V and 6 bases from J, with 12 bases between. Per the germline V gene, CDR1 is LNHDA and CDR2 is SQIVND (reference sequence). The CDR3 extends over 15 amino acids. Written as DNA, the CDR3 is TGTGCCAGTAGTATTCAGAGGACAGCTAATTCACCCCTCCACTTT. Translation: CASSIQRTANSPLHF.

The chain joins TRBV19 to TRBJ2-6; 7 nucleotides align to TRBD1. Germline V gives CDR1 LNHDA, CDR2 SQIVND (reference sequence). The V and J ends lost 7 bases and 0 bases, in that order; junction bases with no gene match: 9. This CDR3 has 17 residues. The CDR3 nucleotides read TGTGCCAGTACCATCACAGGGGTGGACTCTGGGGCCAACGTCCTGACTTTC. Translated: CASTITGVDSGANVLTF.

This clone was found once. V gene TRBV5-1 combines with J gene TRBJ1-2, with TRBD1 identical over 9 bases. The germline CDR1 and CDR2 sequences are SGHRS and YFSETQ. The CDR3 extends over 14 amino acids. V dropped 4 bases and J dropped 2; count of bases not matched to a gene: 3. The DNA of the CDR3 is TGCGCCAGCAGCCCGGGACAGGGCAACTATGGCTACACCTTC. This codes for CASSPGQGNYGYTF.

The V call is TRBV15, the J call TRBJ2-2, with TRBD2 matching over 7 bases. Per germline, CDR1 LNHNV and CDR2 YYDKDF (reference sequence). With V trimmed by 7 bases and J by 6 bases, 2 bases remained unmatched. This CDR3 contains 12 residues. CDR3: CATKTSAGELFF. The CDR3 coding sequence is TGTGCCACCAAAACTAGCGCCGGGGAGCTGTTTTTT.

The chain has TRBV30 and TRBJ1-1; D unresolved. Germline loops: CDR1 GTSNPN, CDR2 SVGIG (reference sequence). This CDR3 spans 13 amino acids. Trimming took 3 bases from V and 3 from J, leaving 11 bases between them. The CDR3 DNA reads as TGTGCCTGGAGCCGAGGATTCTACACTGAAGCTTTCTTT. It yields the protein CAWSRGFYTEAFF.

The V gene is TRBV10-1, the J gene TRBJ2-7, with D perhaps TRBD1 (6 bases). The length of the CDR3 is 15 residues. Germline loops: CDR1 WNHNN, CDR2 SYGVQD (reference sequence). With 6 bases removed from V and 3 bases from J, the gap between germline ends came to 18 bases. CDR3 region: CASSPELGALYEQYF. The CDR3 region has the DNA TGCGCCAGCAGCCCTGAATTGGGGGCCCTCTACGAGCAGTACTTC.

The chain employs TRBV19 and TRBJ2-5, with 7 bases that match TRBD2. V shed 5 bases and J 2 bases; nucleotides not matched to a gene: 2. Germline CDR1 reads LNHDA; CDR2 reads SQIVND (reference sequence). The CDR3 is 13 residues long. The CDR3 is CASSYGGQETQYF. CDR3 nucleotides: TGTGCCAGTAGTTACGGGGGGCAAGAGACCCAGTACTTC. The full variable domain, its missing parts supplied by reference TRBV19 and TRBJ2-5, is DGGITQSPKYLFRKEGQNVTLSCEQNLNHDAMYWYRQDPGQGLRLIYYSQIVNDFQKGDIAEGYSVSREKKESFPLTVTSAQKNPTAFYLCASSYGGQETQYFGPGTRLLVL.

The chain joins TRBV7-2 to TRBJ2-1, with 8 bases that match TRBD1. CDR3 length equals 17 residues. V was clipped by 4 bases and J by 5 bases; unmatched bases: 13. Germline V gene lookup returns CDR1 SGHTA and CDR2 FQGNSA. The CDR3 sequence: CASSSPRTGKENNEQFF. In DNA, the CDR3 is TGTGCCAGCAGCTCTCCCCGGACAGGGAAGGAAAACAATGAGCAGTTCTTC.

The V and J genes are TRBV5-1 and TRBJ1-4; maybe TRBD1 (5 bases). Deletions cut 0 bases from V and 7 bases from J, with 10 bases between. Germline-derived CDR1 and CDR2 are SGHRS and YFSETQ. CDR3 length: 14 amino acids. The CDR3 bases are TGCGCCAGCAGCTTGGAAGGGGCGTCTGAAAAACTGTTTTTT. It yields the protein CASSLEGASEKLFF.

The chain carries TRBV6-2 or TRBV6-3 and TRBJ1-1; 8 bases fit TRBD1. The CDR3 runs to 17 residues. Germline CDR1 is MNHEY and CDR2 is SVGEGT. V lost 2 bases to trimming and J lost 8 bases; unmatched junction nucleotides: 16. Here the CDR3 DNA reads TGTGCCAGCAGTTACCCTATTCAGGGGGCTCCGACAACAGAAGCTTTCTTT. It yields the protein CASSYPIQGAPTTEAFF.

As to this clone: Other DNA variants within this sample encode the same CDR3. The chain has TRBV19 and TRBJ2-3, with 9 bases fitting TRBD2. The germline gives CDR1 LNHDA, CDR2 SQIVND (reference sequence). Trimming cost V 1 base and J 4 bases; bases outside gene matches: 3. This CDR3 is built from 15 residues. The CDR3 nucleotides read TGTGCCAGTAGTATAGCCGGCGGGGGGGCAGATACGCAGTATTTT. Translated, it gives CASSIAGGGADTQYF. Drawing the rest from reference TRBV19 and TRBJ2-3, the complete variable domain is DGGITQSPKYLFRKEGQNVTLSCEQNLNHDAMYWYRQDPGQGLRLIYYSQIVNDFQKGDIAEGYSVSREKKESFPLTVTSAQKNPTAFYLCASSIAGGGADTQYFGPGTRLTVL.

The chain links TRBV6-2 or TRBV6-3 to TRBJ2-1; 10 bases fit TRBD2. The CDR3 has 15 amino acids. V lost 5 bases, J lost 8 bases, and 9 bases stayed unmatched. Germline-derived CDR1 and CDR2 are MNHEY and SVGEGT. CDR3 loop: CASSLAGAPYDEQFF. Written as DNA, the CDR3 is TGTGCCAGCAGTCTAGCGGGGGCCCCATACGATGAGCAGTTCTTC.